This TCR beta chain appears in the sequencing data of a study of radiotherapy plus CTLA-4 blockade in lung cancer. Study-wide results and limits: Radiotherapy was combined with ipilimumab, and tumor-derived TCR clones then expanded in blood.

Measured with immunoSEQ multiplex PCR; TCRdb has only the in-frame clones, and not every one. The data show some 30,000 clones, 60% to 85% seen once. Of note for this clone: Its matching antigen is unknown.

Source: peripheral blood, taken from a patient treated with radiotherapy plus ipilimumab. The TCR was taken from a human donor with non-small cell lung cancer that progressed on radiotherapy plus ipilimumab.

This chain's CDR3 is CATSGYTGWQGYGYTF. The CDR3 DNA follows: TGTGCCACCAGCGGTTATACAGGGTGGCAGGGATATGGCTACACCTTC. The V and J genes are TRBV15 and TRBJ1-2; D might be TRBD1 (6 bases). Germline CDR1 and CDR2: LNHNV and YYDKDF (reference sequence). The CDR3 has 16 residues. V lost 5 bases and J 5 bases, leaving 21 bases between the germline ends.